This is a list of T cell receptor beta chains from one sample in a study of OX40 agonist ivuxolimab in advanced cancers. Assay: immunoSEQ multiplex PCR; the TCRdb copy retains only in-frame clones and omits some. The sample holds 55,000 to 75,000 clones, roughly 88% seen once. Sequenced material: CD4+ or CD8+ T cells sorted from blood, taken in a trial of the OX40 agonist ivuxolimab. The source is an adult with an advanced solid tumor such as melanoma, head and neck, liver or kidney cancer. CDR3s include the opening cysteine and the closing phenylalanine or tryptophan. Fields, in order: D gene, clone size, V gene, J gene, CDR3 DNA, CDR3 protein. D genes are given only for firm matches. Where a row states a size, it is once, few, many or the class of an expanded clone; other rows omit it.

>TRBD2|-|TRBV7-9|TRBJ2-5
TGTGCCAGCAGCCCTACCCCGACTAGCGGTGAGACCCAGTACTTC
CASSPTPTSGETQYF
>TRBD1|few|TRBV19|TRBJ1-1
TGTGCCAGTAGTATAACGGGACAGAAGAACACTGAAGCTTTCTTT
CASSITGQKNTEAFF
>-|-|TRBV5-1|TRBJ1-5
TGCGCCAGCAGCGAAATCCCGGGGGATCAGCCCCAGCATTTT
CASSEIPGDQPQHF
>-|-|TRBV19|TRBJ1-2
TGTGCCAGTAGTACACAGGGACTCGGCGATGGCTACACCTTC
CASSTQGLGDGYTF
>-|-|TRBV21-1|TRBJ2-7
TGTGCCAGCAGCATACCTTTGGGGGGAGACTCCTACGAGCAGTACTTC
CASSIPLGGDSYEQYF
>-|-|TRBV11-3|TRBJ2-3
TGTGCCAGCAGCCTTGGGGGGCAGGGACTTACCACAGATACGCAGTATTTT
CASSLGGQGLTTDTQYF
>-|-|TRBV5-1|TRBJ1-1
TGCGCCAGCAAAGGTGGGCCCGACACTGAAGCTTTCTTT
CASKGGPDTEAFF
>TRBD1|-|TRBV27|TRBJ1-1
TGTGCCAGCAGTTCCTGGACAGGGGGGGACACTGAAGCTTTCTTT
CASSSWTGGDTEAFF
>-|-|TRBV6-1|TRBJ2-3
TGTGCCATCCGGCGGTCAGTTACTAGCACAGATACGCAGTATTTT
CAIRRSVTSTDTQYF
>TRBD1|-|TRBV4-1|TRBJ2-1
TGCGCCAGCAGCCAAAGGGGGCTCAAGACTTCTTACAATGAGCAGTTCTTC
CASSQRGLKTSYNEQFF
>-|-|TRBV15|TRBJ2-5
TGTGCCACCAGCAGACCGGGAGAGACCCAGTACTTC
CATSRPGETQYF
>TRBD1|-|TRBV6-6|TRBJ1-1
TGTGCCAGCAGGGAACAGGGGAAGAACACTGAAGCTTTCTTT
CASREQGKNTEAFF
>TRBD2|-|TRBV28|TRBJ2-2
TGTGCCAGCAGTTTGGGGAGCGGGAGTATCGGGGAGCTGTTTTTT
CASSLGSGSIGELFF
>-|-|TRBV6-5|TRBJ1-1
TGTGCCAGCAGTCCTAGGACAGAAGCTTTCTTT
CASSPRTEAFF
>TRBD1|-|TRBV2|TRBJ2-5
TGTGCCAGCAGTTGGGGACAGGGCCAAGAGACCCAGTACTTC
CASSWGQGQETQYF
>-|-|TRBV5-1|TRBJ1-4
TGCGCCAGCAGCTTGGAAGGTCCTAATGAAAAACTGTTTTTT
CASSLEGPNEKLFF
>-|-|TRBV7-9|TRBJ1-5
TGTGCCAGCAGCTCAACGGATCAGCCCCAGCATTTT
CASSSTDQPQHF
>-|-|TRBV7-5|TRBJ2-2
TGTGTCAGAAGCCTCGGAGCCCCCGGGGAGCTGTTTTTT
CVRSLGAPGELFF
>-|-|TRBV21-1|TRBJ1-1
TGTGCCAGCAGCAAAACGGACCTAGCGGAAAACACTGAAGCTTTCTTT
CASSKTDLAENTEAFF
>-|-|TRBV18|TRBJ2-1
TGTGCCAGCTCACCACAGGGTCCGGAGCAGTTCTTC
CASSPQGPEQFF
>TRBD2|once|TRBV23-1|TRBJ2-5
TGCGCCAGCAGTCAACCTAGCGGCCAAGAGACCCAGTACTTC
CASSQPSGQETQYF
>-|-|TRBV19|TRBJ2-6
TGTGCCAGTAATAAGGCTTCTGGGGCCAACGTCCTGACTTTC
CASNKASGANVLTF
>-|-|TRBV5-1|TRBJ1-3
TGCGCCAGCAGCTGGGACTCCGGATATGGAAACACCATATATTTT
CASSWDSGYGNTIYF
>-|-|TRBV5-1|TRBJ1-1
TGCGCCAGCAGCTCCGACAGAAGATACACTGAAGCTTTCTTT
CASSSDRRYTEAFF
>-|-|TRBV7-9|TRBJ1-1
TGTGCCAGCAGCTTATGGAACACTGAAGCTTTCTTT
CASSLWNTEAFF
>TRBD1|-|TRBV10-3|TRBJ1-3
TGTGCCATCAGCCGGGGACAGGGTCTTTCCGGAAACACCATATATTTT
CAISRGQGLSGNTIYF
>-|-|TRBV25-1|TRBJ2-7
TGTGCCAGCAGTCGGGACGAGCAGTACTTC
CASSRDEQYF
>-|-|TRBV21-1|TRBJ1-2
TGTGCCAGCAGCAAATTTCCCGTCCAACCCGCGTTGGCAGGAGACTCTAACTATGGCTACACCTTC
CASSKFPVQPALAGDSNYGYTF
>-|-|TRBV6-4|TRBJ2-7
TGTGCCAGCTCAGGGCGCATATCCTACGAGCAGTACTTC
CASSGRISYEQYF
>TRBD2|-|TRBV2|TRBJ2-3
TGTGCCAGCAGTTTGCTAGCGGGAGTGGGAGATACGCAGTATTTT
CASSLLAGVGDTQYF
>-|-|TRBV2|TRBJ2-1
TGTGCCAGCAGGATGGGGAATGAGCAGTTCTTC
CASRMGNEQFF
>-|-|TRBV7-6|TRBJ1-3
TGTGCCAGCAGCCCGTTAGGGCTAGACTCTGGAAACACCATATATTTT
CASSPLGLDSGNTIYF
>-|-|TRBV7-8|TRBJ2-7
TGTGCCAGCGGTGGGGTCCACGAGCAGTACTTC
CASGGVHEQYF
>TRBD1|-|TRBV7-9|TRBJ1-1
TGTGCCAGCAGCTTGACAGGGTCGGGCACTGAAGCTTTCTTT
CASSLTGSGTEAFF
>TRBD1|-|TRBV18|TRBJ1-5
TGTGCCAGCTCACTGGACAGGAGCAATCAGCCCCAGCATTTT
CASSLDRSNQPQHF
>TRBD2|-|TRBV13|TRBJ2-3
TGTGCCAGCAGCCAAGAGCCGACTAGCGGGAGTGGCACAGATACGCAGTATTTT
CASSQEPTSGSGTDTQYF
>TRBD2|-|TRBV10-3|TRBJ2-5
TGTGCCATCAGTGCGGAGGCTAGCGGGAGTGGGGAGACCCAGTACTTC
CAISAEASGSGETQYF
>-|once|TRBV15|TRBJ2-7
TGTGCCACCAGCAGAGATAAGGGCCTCTCCTACGAGCAGTACTTC
CATSRDKGLSYEQYF
>TRBD2|-|TRBV6-5|TRBJ2-7
TGTGCCAGCAGATCCATTCTAGCGGATGAGGGAGAGCAGTACTTC
CASRSILADEGEQYF
>TRBD1|-|TRBV2|TRBJ1-4
TGTGCCAGCAGCCGAGACAGGGGAGAAAAACTGTTTTTT
CASSRDRGEKLFF
>-|-|TRBV6-1|TRBJ1-1
TGTGCCAGCAGTGAAGCAGGGTGGGAAGCTTTCTTT
CASSEAGWEAFF
>TRBD1|-|TRBV5-1|TRBJ2-2
TGCGCCAGCAACCCAAGTGGACAGGAGAACACCGGGGAGCTGTTTTTT
CASNPSGQENTGELFF
>TRBD2|-|TRBV6-5|TRBJ2-2
TGTGCCAGCAGGGAAGGGACTAGGACCGGGGAGCTGTTTTTT
CASREGTRTGELFF
>TRBD1|-|TRBV2|TRBJ1-4
TGTGCCAGCAGTGAACAGGGGGCAGATGCTAATGAAAAACTGTTTTTT
CASSEQGADANEKLFF
>TRBD1|once|TRBV6-1|TRBJ1-3
TGTGCCAGCAGCTTACAGGGGAACGGAAACACCATATATTTT
CASSLQGNGNTIYF
>-|-|TRBV5-1|TRBJ2-5
TGCGCCAGCAGCTTGTTCGGCTCAGAGGAGACCCAGTACTTC
CASSLFGSEETQYF
>-|-|TRBV25-1|TRBJ2-7
TGTGCCAGCAGTTTTGGAGGGGACAATACCTACGAGCAGTACTTC
CASSFGGDNTYEQYF
>TRBD2|-|TRBV7-9|TRBJ2-1
TGTGCCAGCAGCTTAGGCCGGACTAGCGGGAGGGACAATGAGCAGTTCTTC
CASSLGRTSGRDNEQFF
>TRBD2|-|TRBV6-6|TRBJ2-1
TGTGCCAGCAGTTCGGGACTAGCGGGAGCCAATGAGCAGTTCTTC
CASSSGLAGANEQFF
>-|-|TRBV7-3|TRBJ2-7
TGTGCCAGCAGCTTAGATTCGACTCGCCGCTACGAGCAGTACTTC
CASSLDSTRRYEQYF
>TRBD2|-|TRBV27|TRBJ2-1
TGTGCCAGCAGTTTAGGGTGGGGGACTAGCGGGAGAAATGAGCAGTTCTTC
CASSLGWGTSGRNEQFF
>-|-|TRBV4-2|TRBJ2-7
TGTGCCAGCAGCCAAGAGTCCGAGCGCGAGCAGTACTTC
CASSQESEREQYF
>-|-|TRBV11-3|TRBJ2-3
TGTGCCAGCAGCCCCCGTAGCGCGGTACTAGATACGCAGTATTTT
CASSPRSAVLDTQYF
>-|-|TRBV6-6|TRBJ2-7
TGTGCCAGCAGATCCGGGACGGGGACCTACGAGCAGTACTTC
CASRSGTGTYEQYF
>TRBD2|once|TRBV27|TRBJ2-3
TGTGCCAGCAGTGTCTGGGGGAGGGCCACAGATACGCAGTATTTT
CASSVWGRATDTQYF
>-|-|TRBV2|TRBJ2-3
TGTGCCACGTCACTTTTTAGGGGGGATACGCAGTATTTT
CATSLFRGDTQYF
>-|-|TRBV2|TRBJ1-4
TGTGCCAGCAGTCTTGGTGTTGGTGAAAAACTGTTTTTT
CASSLGVGEKLFF